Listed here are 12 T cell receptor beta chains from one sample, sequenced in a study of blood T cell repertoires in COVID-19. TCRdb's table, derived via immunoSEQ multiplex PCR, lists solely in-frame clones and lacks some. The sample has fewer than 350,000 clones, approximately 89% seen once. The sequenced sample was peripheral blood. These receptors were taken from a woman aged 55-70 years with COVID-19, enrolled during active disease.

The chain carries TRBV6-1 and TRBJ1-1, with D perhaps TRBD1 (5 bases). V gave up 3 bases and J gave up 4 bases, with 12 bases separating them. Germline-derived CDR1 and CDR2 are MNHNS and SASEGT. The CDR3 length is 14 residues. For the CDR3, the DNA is TGTGCCAGCAGTGAGGGGGGGGTGCGCACTGAAGCTTTCTTT. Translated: CASSEGGVRTEAFF.

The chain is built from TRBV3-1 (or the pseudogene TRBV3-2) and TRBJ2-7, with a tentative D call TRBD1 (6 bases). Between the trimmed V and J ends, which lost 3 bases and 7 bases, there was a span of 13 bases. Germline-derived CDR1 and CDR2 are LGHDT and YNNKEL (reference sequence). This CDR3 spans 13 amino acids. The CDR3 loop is CASSQVRGGEQYF. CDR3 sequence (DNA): TGTGCCAGCAGCCAGGTCAGGGGTGGAGAGCAGTACTTC.

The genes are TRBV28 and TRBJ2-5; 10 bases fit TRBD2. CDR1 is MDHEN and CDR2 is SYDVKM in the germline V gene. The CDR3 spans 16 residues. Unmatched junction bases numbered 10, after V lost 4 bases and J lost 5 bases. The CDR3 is CASSSLAGAGGETQYF. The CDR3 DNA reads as TGTGCCAGCAGTTCCCTAGCGGGGGCGGGAGGGGAGACCCAGTACTTC.

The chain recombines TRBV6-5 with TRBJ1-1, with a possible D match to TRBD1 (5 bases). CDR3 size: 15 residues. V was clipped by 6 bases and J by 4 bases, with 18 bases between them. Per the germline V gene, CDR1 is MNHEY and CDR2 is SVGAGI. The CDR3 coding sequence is TGTGCCAGCAGGGAGCCAGCGACAGACTCCACTGAAGCTTTCTTT. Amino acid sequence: CASREPATDSTEAFF.

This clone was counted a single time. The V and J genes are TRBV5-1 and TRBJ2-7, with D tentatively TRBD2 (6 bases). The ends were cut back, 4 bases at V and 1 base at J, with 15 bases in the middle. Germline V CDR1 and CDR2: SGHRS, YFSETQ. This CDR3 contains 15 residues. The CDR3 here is CASSLHPGVSYEQYF. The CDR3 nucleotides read TGCGCCAGCAGCCTACATCCGGGAGTATCCTACGAGCAGTACTTC.

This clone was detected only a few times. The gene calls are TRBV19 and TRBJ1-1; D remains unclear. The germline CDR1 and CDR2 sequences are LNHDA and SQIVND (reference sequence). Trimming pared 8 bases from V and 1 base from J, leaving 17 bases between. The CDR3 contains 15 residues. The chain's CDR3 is CASLRAGKANTEAFF. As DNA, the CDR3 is TGTGCCAGTTTAAGGGCGGGGAAGGCGAACACTGAAGCTTTCTTT.

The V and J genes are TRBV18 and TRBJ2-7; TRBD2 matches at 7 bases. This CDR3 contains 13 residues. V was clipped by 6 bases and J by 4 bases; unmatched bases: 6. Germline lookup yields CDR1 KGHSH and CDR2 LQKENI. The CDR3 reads CASSGGFKYEQYF. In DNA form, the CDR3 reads TGTGCCAGCTCCGGGGGGTTTAAGTACGAGCAGTACTTC. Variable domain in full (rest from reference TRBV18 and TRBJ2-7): NAGVMQNPRHLVRRRGQEARLRCSPMKGHSHVYWYRQLPEEGLKFMVYLQKENIIDESGMPKERFSAEFPKEGPSILRIQQVVRGDSAAYFCASSGGFKYEQYFGPGTRLTVT.

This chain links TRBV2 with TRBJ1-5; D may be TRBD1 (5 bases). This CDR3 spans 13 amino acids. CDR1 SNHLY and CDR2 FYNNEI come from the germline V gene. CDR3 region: CASERDFNQPQHF. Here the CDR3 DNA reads TGTGCGAGCGAGAGGGACTTTAATCAGCCCCAGCATTTT.

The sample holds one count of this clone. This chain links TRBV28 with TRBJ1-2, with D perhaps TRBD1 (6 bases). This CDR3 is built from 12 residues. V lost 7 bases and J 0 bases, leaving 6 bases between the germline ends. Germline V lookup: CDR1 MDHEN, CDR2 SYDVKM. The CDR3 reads CASKGANYGYTF. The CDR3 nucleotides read TGTGCCAGCAAGGGGGCTAACTATGGCTACACCTTC.

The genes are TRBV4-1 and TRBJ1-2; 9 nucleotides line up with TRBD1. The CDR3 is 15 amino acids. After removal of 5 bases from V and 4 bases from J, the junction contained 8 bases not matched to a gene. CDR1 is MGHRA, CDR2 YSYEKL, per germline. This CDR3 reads CASSERQGEVYGYTF. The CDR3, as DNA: TGCGCCAGCAGCGAACGACAGGGGGAGGTCTATGGCTACACCTTC.

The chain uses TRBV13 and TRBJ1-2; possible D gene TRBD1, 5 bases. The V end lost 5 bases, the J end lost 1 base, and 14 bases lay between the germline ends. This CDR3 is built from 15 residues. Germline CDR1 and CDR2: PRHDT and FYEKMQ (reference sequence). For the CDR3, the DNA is TGTGCCAGCAGCGCGCTCAAGACAGTTAACTATGGCTACACCTTC. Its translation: CASSALKTVNYGYTF. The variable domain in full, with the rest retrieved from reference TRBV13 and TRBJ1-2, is AAGVIQSPRHLIKEKRETATLKCYPIPRHDTVYWYQQGPGQDPQFLISFYEKMQSDKGSIPDRFSAQQFSDYHSELNMSSLELGDSALYFCASSALKTVNYGYTFGSGTRLTVV.

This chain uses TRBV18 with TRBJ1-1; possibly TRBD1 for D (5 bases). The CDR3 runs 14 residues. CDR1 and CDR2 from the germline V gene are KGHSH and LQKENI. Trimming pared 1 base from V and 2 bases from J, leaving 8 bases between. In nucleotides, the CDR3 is TGTGCCAGCTCACCACAGGACACCAACACTGAAGCTTTCTTT. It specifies CASSPQDTNTEAFF.